These T cell receptor beta chains were read from a single sample in a study of cytomegalovirus exposure and HLA in healthy donors. Libraries were prepared by immunoSEQ multiplex PCR; TCRdb keeps only in-frame clonotypes and omits some of them. The data hold approximately 290,000 clones, with roughly 80% observed a single time. Input material: PBMCs. These receptors were collected from a girl aged 2 to 9 in good health and CMV-seronegative. Both conserved end residues are part of each CDR3. The D gene is left open where the match is weak. Clone size is stated in some rows and not others, as once, few, many or a class when expanded.

clone_size j_call d_call v_call cdr3_aa cdr3_nt
few TRBJ2-1 TRBD2 TRBV5-4 CASSLSGRSYNEQFF TGTGCCAGCAGCTTAAGCGGGAGATCCTACAATGAGCAGTTCTTC
. TRBJ2-4 . TRBV6-4 CASSKRSGGLAKNIQYF TGTGCCAGCAGTAAAAGGTCAGGGGGGCTAGCCAAAAACATTCAGTACTTC
. TRBJ2-3 . TRBV9 CASSVPLTGSEDTQYF TGTGCCAGCAGCGTGCCACTAACCGGGAGCGAGGATACGCAGTATTTT
. TRBJ2-1 TRBD2 TRBV9 CASSASGDLYNEQFF TGTGCCAGCAGCGCTAGCGGGGACTTGTACAATGAGCAGTTCTTC
. TRBJ2-7 TRBD2 TRBV30 CAWSVLGSGSDEQYF TGTGCCTGGAGTGTACTGGGTAGCGGGAGTGACGAGCAGTACTTC
. TRBJ2-1 . TRBV27 CASMWGSSYNEQFF TGTGCCAGCATGTGGGGCAGCTCCTACAATGAGCAGTTCTTC
. TRBJ1-4 TRBD1 TRBV5-6 CASSLSGQGARHEKLFF TGTGCCAGCAGCTTGTCGGGACAGGGGGCGCGACATGAAAAACTGTTTTTT
. TRBJ2-1 . TRBV6-5 CASSYSPGVEQFF TGTGCCAGCAGTTACTCTCCAGGGGTTGAGCAGTTCTTC
. TRBJ2-1 . TRBV19 CASSIGSGSYNEQFF TGTGCCAGTAGTATAGGTAGCGGCTCCTACAATGAGCAGTTCTTC
. TRBJ2-7 . TRBV6-1 CASSGTGFSYEQYF TGTGCCAGCAGTGGTACAGGGTTTTCCTACGAGCAGTACTTC
. TRBJ2-7 TRBD2 TRBV4-1 CASSQDPAGGPLEQYF TGCGCCAGCAGCCAAGATCCAGCGGGAGGGCCTCTGGAGCAGTACTTC
. TRBJ2-2 TRBD2 TRBV7-6 CASSLSSGMTGELFF TGTGCCAGCAGCTTGTCTAGCGGGATGACCGGGGAGCTGTTTTTT
few TRBJ1-4 TRBD1 TRBV13 CASSPRGLNEKLFF TGTGCCAGCAGCCCGAGGGGGCTTAATGAAAAACTGTTTTTT
. TRBJ1-4 . TRBV27 CASSLSYQVNEKLFF TGTGCCAGCAGTTTAAGTTATCAGGTTAATGAAAAACTGTTTTTT
. TRBJ1-2 TRBD1 TRBV19 CASSSQGDYGYTF TGTGCCAGTAGTTCACAGGGGGACTATGGCTACACCTTC
. TRBJ1-1 . TRBV7-2 CASSPRMGGLNTEAFF TGTGCCAGCAGCCCCCGTATGGGGGGATTGAACACTGAAGCTTTCTTT
. TRBJ1-5 . TRBV6-5 CASSYSSGFQPQHF TGTGCCAGCAGTTACTCGAGCGGGTTTCAGCCCCAGCATTTT
. TRBJ2-7 . TRBV9 CASSVGNRVDEQYF TGTGCCAGCAGCGTAGGTAACAGGGTCGACGAGCAGTACTTC
. TRBJ2-7 TRBD1 TRBV9 CASSVRDRSSYEQYF TGTGCCAGCAGCGTTCGGGACAGGAGCTCCTACGAGCAGTACTTC
. TRBJ2-5 . TRBV5-1 CASSLQGGLVTQETQYF TGCGCCAGCAGCTTGCAGGGGGGTTTGGTTACTCAAGAGACCCAGTACTTC
. TRBJ2-1 . TRBV7-9 CASSPRLPGEINEQFF TGTGCCAGCAGCCCACGCCTCCCGGGGGAGATAAATGAGCAGTTCTTC
. TRBJ2-3 . TRBV7-3 CASSSAETTDTQYF TGTGCCAGCAGCTCAGCGGAGACGACAGATACGCAGTATTTT
. TRBJ2-7 TRBD1 TRBV5-6 CASSYRDRGGEQYF TGTGCCAGCAGCTATCGGGACAGGGGGGGCGAGCAGTACTTC
few TRBJ2-3 . TRBV9 CASSGGTSYTDTQYF TGTGCCAGCAGCGGAGGGACTTCTTACACAGATACGCAGTATTTT
few TRBJ2-2 . TRBV10-3 CAIGRTNTGELFF TGTGCCATCGGGAGAACGAACACCGGGGAGCTGTTTTTT
. TRBJ1-2 . TRBV19 CASTRQLRLYGYTF TGTGCCAGTACCCGACAGCTACGCCTCTATGGCTACACCTTC
. TRBJ1-5 . TRBV21-1 CASSKKTGGSQPQHF TGTGCCAGCAGCAAAAAGACAGGGGGTTCACAGCCCCAGCATTTT
. TRBJ2-2 TRBD1 TRBV6-5 CASSPGQITGELFF TGTGCCAGCAGCCCGGGACAGATCACCGGGGAGCTGTTTTTT
once TRBJ2-4 . TRBV19 CASSSRRQPKNIQYF TGTGCCAGTAGTTCCCGTCGACAGCCCAAAAACATTCAGTACTTC
few TRBJ2-5 . TRBV9 CASSSKGRLQETQYF TGTGCCAGCAGCTCGAAGGGGCGGTTACAAGAGACCCAGTACTTC
. TRBJ2-7 TRBD2 TRBV10-2 CASHPAGNYEQYF TGCGCCTCCCACCCAGCGGGGAACTACGAGCAGTACTTC
. TRBJ1-5 TRBD1 TRBV7-6 CASSWGQENQPQHF TGTGCCAGCAGCTGGGGACAGGAAAATCAGCCCCAGCATTTT
. TRBJ2-1 TRBD2 TRBV13 CASSSHGLAGEQFF TGTGCCAGCAGCTCCCACGGACTAGCCGGTGAGCAGTTCTTC
. TRBJ1-1 . TRBV2 CASTETGANTEAFF TGTGCCAGCACAGAGACAGGAGCGAACACTGAAGCTTTCTTT
. TRBJ2-1 . TRBV2 CASRDNNEQFF TGTGCCAGCCGAGACAACAATGAGCAGTTCTTC
. TRBJ2-7 TRBD1 TRBV2 CASSESRDRVSYEQYF TGTGCCAGCAGTGAGTCCCGGGACAGGGTCTCCTACGAGCAGTACTTC
. TRBJ1-6 . TRBV18 CASSPSVLEVNSPLHF TGTGCCAGCTCACCCTCGGTTCTGGAGGTCAATTCACCCCTCCACTTT
. TRBJ1-5 TRBD1 TRBV2 CASSVDRLKRPQHF TGTGCCAGCAGTGTGGACAGGCTCAAGAGGCCCCAGCATTTT
. TRBJ1-6 . TRBV27 CASSFVFWTADSPLHF TGTGCCAGCAGTTTTGTGTTTTGGACAGCAGATTCACCCCTCCACTTT
. TRBJ1-1 . TRBV27 CASSLGGNTEAFF TGTGCCAGCAGTTTAGGCGGGAACACTGAAGCTTTCTTT